This TCR beta chain is drawn from a study of blood T cell repertoires in COVID-19 (dated by TCRdb to the early 2020s). At the level of the whole study: Collaborator samples came from the United States, Italy and Spain and covered acute and convalescent phases of COVID-19. The samples were drawn from the first 160 participants of the ongoing ImmuneRACE study and from over a thousand subjects provided by 6 global collaborators. Where HLA class I and class II types were available, the types were taken from metadata supplied by the sample provider, not from assay-based typing. Subjects who had been exposed to COVID-19, were actively infected with it, or had recovered from it provided the deeply sampled blood TCRbeta repertoires that made up the dataset. The material from the prospective study consisted of cDNA or gDNA derived from T cells, B-cell-depleted T cells, or PBMCs. The repertoires were released in a freely available public database meant as a resource for research on the immune response to SARS-CoV-2. Nearly every sample came with metadata listing a de-identified subject ID, COVID-19 status, age in years and sex. Broad study findings and their caveats: How much clinical and demographic metadata was included differed by source and by participant, and the metadata was provided uncurated.

TCRbeta CDR3 regions were amplified from genomic DNA using the immunoSEQ Assay, a bias-controlled multiplex PCR. The original methods were these. Within the assay, amplification of reference gene primers was used to estimate how many nucleated cells each sample contained. Sequence reads were collapsed and filtered to measure the absolute abundance of every unique TCRbeta CDR3 rearrangement. For each sample, productive Simpson clonality was calculated as the square root of Simpson's diversity index across productive rearrangements. The immuneACCESS repertoire file appears here via TCRdb, limited to in-frame rearrangements. These files lack a portion of the clones; in checked studies, under half of the deficit traces to unresolved V genes, and the cause of the others is not known. V and J calls and clone size are those listed in that table; D and trimming were worked out from the DNA. The sample table records just over 150,000 clones; around 82% of these occur just once. Around 7% of the sample rests with the top ten.

One collaborating source in Seattle enrolled patients while the patients were actively infected and followed the patients over time throughout the course of disease. Collaborating institutions collected whole blood in K2EDTA tubes following their own protocols. For TCRbeta analysis, collaborator samples were shipped as frozen whole blood, as isolated PBMCs, or as DNA extracted from either sample type. To note about this clone: The antigen it recognizes is unknown. The record has no base qualities; no much larger clone is one base away.

Sequenced: peripheral blood. The origin of this receptor is a woman aged 35 to 49 with COVID-19, enrolled during active disease.

The nucleotide sequence reads as follows: TGTGCCAGCAGCACTGGGGGCCTCACTGAAGCTTTCTTT. It translates to CASSTGGLTEAFF. The rearrangement joined TRBV7-6 to TRBJ1-1; a weak D assignment points to TRBD1 (6 bases agree). The CDR3 covers 13 residues, taking in both the cysteine and the phenylalanine. Solely the CDR3 DNA is kept, with 39 bases framed from the first base. V gives up 5 bases and J gives up 4 bases, and the segment between their germline ends measures 11 bases. The germline V gene provides CDR1 SGHVS and CDR2 FNYEAQ.